One and the same sample provided the 19 T cell receptor beta chains below, sequenced in a study of T cells after yellow fever vaccination. TCRdb re-derived calls from the 5' RACE reads in MiXCR, one entry per CDR3 protein. The data show more than 350,000 distinct CDR3 sequences, around a tenth seen once. The specimen was PBMCs, collected on the day of the first yellow fever vaccination. The source of these receptors is a young man who received the YFV17D yellow fever vaccine.

This sequence joins TRBV4-1 and TRBJ2-1; TRBD1 might be the D (5 bases). The CDR3 totals 14 residues. In germline, CDR1 is MGHRA, CDR2 YSYEKL. Trimming removed 3 bases from V and 5 bases from J, with 11 bases in between. Here the CDR3 DNA reads TGCGCCAGCAGCCATGAACAGGAGAACAATGAGCAGTTCTTC. Translation gives CASSHEQENNEQFF.

This clonotype has a handful of counts. The chain recombines TRBV5-4 with TRBJ2-3; D tentatively fits TRBD1 or TRBD2 (5 bases each). Germline V CDR1 and CDR2: SGHNT, YYREEE (reference sequence). This CDR3 contains 14 residues. V lost 4 bases, J lost 5 bases, and 14 bases lay in between. Written as DNA, the CDR3 is TGTGCCAGCAGCCCCTCCTGGGGGAGAGATACGCAGTATTTT. Its translation: CASSPSWGRDTQYF.

The CDR3 DNA follows: TGTGCCAGCAGTCCATACGTTGGCGATGAGCAGTTCTTC. This gives the protein CASSPYVGDEQFF. The chain is built from TRBV27 and TRBJ2-1; D is ambiguous. Trimming stripped 5 bases from V and 8 bases from J, with 13 bases between. This CDR3 has 13 residues. Per the germline V gene, CDR1 is MNHEY and CDR2 is SMNVEV (reference sequence).

This clonotype came up a few times. This chain links TRBV20-1 with TRBJ2-7, with 9 bases lining up with TRBD2. From germline, CDR1 is DFQATT and CDR2 SNEGSKA (reference sequence). The CDR3 extends over 13 amino acids. The J segment lost 1 base and the V segment lost 5 bases, leaving 3 bases of the junction unmatched. CDR3 region: CSAGSGGSYEQYV. CDR3 bases: TGCAGTGCTGGTAGCGGGGGTTCCTACGAGCAGTACGTC.

This clonotype was detected only a few times. The V gene is TRBV20-1, the J gene TRBJ1-5; D gene uncertain. Trimming cost V 6 bases and J 3 bases, with 12 bases left between them. Germline lookup yields CDR1 DFQATT and CDR2 SNEGSKA (reference sequence). This CDR3 comprises 13 residues. The CDR3 bases are TGCAGTGCCATGACGCTCCTCAATCAGCCCCAGCATTTT. The encoded protein is CSAMTLLNQPQHF.

Here the CDR3 reads CASSPIWASNQPQHF. The CDR3 DNA reads as TGTGCCAGCAGTCCCATATGGGCTAGCAATCAGCCCCAGCATTTT. The chain carries TRBV28 and TRBJ1-5; the D is unclear. Germline V gene data show CDR1 as MDHEN and CDR2 as SYDVKM. The CDR3 runs to 15 residues. Trimming left V 5 bases short and J 0 bases short, with 11 bases between.

There are a few counts of this clonotype. The chain is built from TRBV5-4 and TRBJ2-1, with TRBD2 matching 8 bases. Trimming removed 0 bases from V and 5 bases from J; junction bases left unmatched: 4. Germline assignment: CDR1 SGHNT and CDR2 YYREEE (reference sequence). The CDR3 is made up of 15 amino acids. CDR3 region: CASSLGGGKDNEQFF. CDR3 sequence (DNA): TGTGCCAGCAGCTTGGGCGGGGGGAAAGACAATGAGCAGTTCTTC.

This clonotype was picked up a small number of times. The chain couples TRBV7-9 to TRBJ2-7; D is uncertain. The CDR3 sequence is 14 residues long. The germline V gene has CDR1 SEHNR and CDR2 FQNEAQ (reference sequence). Trimming removed 5 bases at V and 2 bases at J, with 13 bases between. In nucleotides, the CDR3 is TGTGCCAGCAGCCAAACCACTTCTCCCTACGAGCAGTACTTC. This gives the protein CASSQTTSPYEQYF.

The chain couples TRBV2 to TRBJ2-3; unclear D gene. This CDR3 is built from 17 residues. Germline V gene data show CDR1 as SNHLY and CDR2 as FYNNEI. Trimming pared 0 bases from V and 0 bases from J, leaving 13 bases between. The CDR3 spells CASSEAIDGSSTDTQYF. CDR3 sequence (DNA): TGTGCCAGCAGTGAAGCTATAGACGGTTCTAGCACAGATACGCAGTATTTT.

V is TRBV6-1 and J is TRBJ1-2, with D perhaps matching TRBD1 (6 bases). Germline CDR1 MNHNS, CDR2 SASEGT. CDR3 length: 14 amino acids. V was trimmed by 6 bases and J by 6 bases, leaving 17 bases between them. CDR3 loop: CASSIDRTSHGYTF. In DNA, the CDR3 is TGTGCCAGCAGCATCGACAGGACTTCCCATGGCTACACCTTC.

V usage is TRBV18 and J usage is TRBJ1-6; D not resolved. The CDR3 extends over 16 amino acids. The V gene's germline CDR1 is KGHSH and CDR2 LQKENI. Trimming left V 5 bases short and J 8 bases short, with 19 bases between. CDR3 sequence (DNA): TGTGCCAGCTCAACCTATGAGGGAGGAGTGGATTCACCCCTCCACTTT. The encoded protein is CASSTYEGGVDSPLHF.

This clonotype was observed a handful of times. The chain has TRBV9 and TRBJ1-1; D is uncertain. With 0 bases removed from V and 1 base from J, the gap between germline ends came to 7 bases. This CDR3 contains 14 residues. Germline loops: CDR1 SGDLS, CDR2 YYNGEE. CDR3 amino acids: CASSVGHQNTEAFF. CDR3 in DNA: TGTGCCAGCAGCGTAGGGCACCAGAACACTGAAGCTTTCTTT.

The table lists this clonotype with a few counts. The gene calls are TRBV7-2 and TRBJ2-7; D perhaps matches TRBD1 (6 bases). The CDR3 contains 14 residues. The germline V and J ends were trimmed by 7 bases and 0 bases, with 13 bases remaining between them. Germline CDR1 is SGHTA and CDR2 is FQGNSA. The CDR3 region has the DNA TGTGCCAGCACCGCCGACAGGAGCTCCTACGAGCAGTACTTC. This translates into CASTADRSSYEQYF. The full variable domain, completed using reference TRBV7-2 and TRBJ2-7, is GAGVSQSPSNKVTEKGKDVELRCDPISGHTALYWYRQSLGQGLEFLIYFQGNSAPDKSGLPSDRFSAERTGGSVSTLTIQRTQQEDSAVYLCASTADRSSYEQYFGPGTRLTVT.

This chain connects TRBV7-7 to TRBJ2-5, with TRBD2 matching 10 bases. Germline CDR1 reads SSHAT; CDR2 reads FNYEAQ (reference sequence). V was clipped by 5 bases and J by 7 bases; unmatched bases: 10. This CDR3 spans 15 amino acids. The CDR3 DNA follows: TGTGCCAGCAGCCAAGGACTAGCGGCTGTTTTGACCCAGTACTTC. Translating gives CASSQGLAAVLTQYF.

This clonotype occurred many times. The chain carries TRBV7-9 and TRBJ1-1, with D unclear. The CDR3 contains 13 residues. Between the trimmed V and J ends, which lost 1 base and 4 bases, there was a span of 7 bases. CDR1 SEHNR and CDR2 FQNEAQ come from the germline V gene (reference sequence). CDR3 nucleotides: TGTGCCAGCAGCTTAGGGGAGGGCACTGAAGCTTTCTTT. This gives the protein CASSLGEGTEAFF.

The J gene is TRBJ1-2, the V gene TRBV7-2; D might be TRBD1 (5 bases). The CDR3 extends over 15 amino acids. Germline CDR1 reads SGHTA; CDR2 reads FQGNSA. V was pared by 5 bases and J by 2 bases, with 15 bases between. The CDR3 DNA reads TGTGCCAGCAGCCCTCGGGTAGACAGAAACTATGGCTACACCTTC. Its protein is CASSPRVDRNYGYTF.

In this sample, this clonotype turned up many times. The V and J genes are TRBV5-5 and TRBJ2-7, with D possibly being TRBD1 or TRBD2 (5 bases each). Germline CDR1 is SGHKS and CDR2 is YYEKEE (reference sequence). V was trimmed by 3 bases and J by 3 bases, leaving 13 bases between them. This CDR3 is 14 amino acids long. For the CDR3, the DNA is TGTGCCAGCAGCTCGGGACGGATCGGCTACGAGCAGTACTTC. Amino acids: CASSSGRIGYEQYF.

This clonotype showed up just a few times. The chain carries TRBV7-9 and TRBJ1-6; D ambiguous. Trimming took 10 bases from V and 7 from J, leaving 17 bases between them. The CDR3 is made up of 14 amino acids. Looked up from germline, CDR1 is SEHNR and CDR2 is FQNEAQ (reference sequence). CDR3 region: CAISGSNSNSPLHF. In DNA, the CDR3 is TGTGCCATATCAGGAAGTAACTCGAATTCACCCCTCCACTTT.

This clonotype has just a few counts. V and J are TRBV20-1 and TRBJ2-1, with TRBD2 identical over 8 bases. The CDR3 length is 15 residues. V gave up 1 base and J gave up 5 bases; unmatched junction bases: 7. Germline CDR1 reads DFQATT; CDR2 reads SNEGSKA (reference sequence). The CDR3 loop is CSARAPGGGHNEQFF. The DNA of the CDR3 is TGCAGTGCTAGAGCCCCGGGGGGGGGACACAATGAGCAGTTCTTC.